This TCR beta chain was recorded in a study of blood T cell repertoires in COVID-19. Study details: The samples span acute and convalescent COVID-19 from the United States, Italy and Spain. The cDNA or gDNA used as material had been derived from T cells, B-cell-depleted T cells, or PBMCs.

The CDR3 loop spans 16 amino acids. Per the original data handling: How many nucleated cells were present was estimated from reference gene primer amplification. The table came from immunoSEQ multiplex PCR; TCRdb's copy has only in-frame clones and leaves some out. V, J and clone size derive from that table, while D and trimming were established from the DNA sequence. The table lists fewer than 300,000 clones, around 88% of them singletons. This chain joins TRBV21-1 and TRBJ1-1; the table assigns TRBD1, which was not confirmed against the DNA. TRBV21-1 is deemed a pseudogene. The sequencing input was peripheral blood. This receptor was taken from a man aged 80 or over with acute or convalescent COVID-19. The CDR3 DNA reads TGTGCCAGACAACCGGGCCTCAGGGTAGAGGACACTGAAGCTTTCTTT. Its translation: CARQPGLRVEDTEAFF.